The rows below give T cell receptor beta chains drawn from one sample of a study of T cells in Graves' hyperthyroidism and ophthalmopathy. Each CDR3 protein is one row after TCRdb ran MiXCR on the multiplex PCR reads. Here the sample spans roughly 350,000 distinct CDR3 sequences, about 14% being singletons. The sequencing sample was made of blood. The source of these receptors is a woman in her twenties or thirties with Graves' hyperthyroidism. CDR3s leave out the opening cysteine and the closing phenylalanine or tryptophan.

TRBJ1-2 TRBV2 ASGDRANYGYT
TRBJ2-7 TRBV20-1 SARLTGQPYEQY
TRBJ1-5 TRBV4-1 ASSQSIDQPQH
TRBJ1-5 TRBV30 AWGGQGASQPQH
TRBJ2-3 TRBV7-3 ASSLTGRDTQY
TRBJ2-2 TRBV27 ASSPPSGVTGELF
TRBJ1-4 TRBV13 ASSVRGNEKLF
TRBJ2-5 TRBV10-3 AISEGPGETQY
TRBJ2-2 TRBV12-3/TRBV12-4 ASTTTPAGELF
TRBJ1-2 TRBV29-1 SVVAGDGYT
TRBJ2-1 TRBV28 ASSITVAEIYNEQF
TRBJ2-1 TRBV19 ASSTGTGGANEQF
TRBJ2-1 TRBV5-5 ASSLKLAGIDEQF